These 13 T cell receptor beta chains came from one sample sequenced in a study of OX40 agonist ivuxolimab in advanced cancers. Repertoires were generated with immunoSEQ multiplex PCR, while TCRdb's copy carries only in-frame clones and drops some. Of some 11,000 clones listed, roughly 79% are singletons. The sequences come from CD4+ or CD8+ T cells sorted from blood, collected in a trial of the OX40 agonist ivuxolimab. The source of these receptors is an adult with an advanced solid tumor such as melanoma, head and neck, liver or kidney cancer.

This chain uses TRBV14 with TRBJ2-7; TRBD2 matches 11 bases. Looked up from germline, CDR1 is SGHDN and CDR2 is FVKESK. V shed 6 bases and J 3 bases; nucleotides not matched to a gene: 1. The CDR3 length is 13 residues. CDR3 coding DNA: TGTGCCAGCAGGGGGACTAGCGGCTACGAGCAGTACTTC. Its translation is CASRGTSGYEQYF.

The chain carries TRBV5-4 and TRBJ2-7; a possible D gene is TRBD1 (6 bases). Trimming shortened V by 0 bases and J by 6 bases, and 7 bases separated the two germline ends. This CDR3 contains 12 residues. Germline V gene sequence: CDR1 SGHNT, CDR2 YYREEE (reference sequence). CDR3 DNA: TGTGCCAGCAGCTTGGGGGGGCGCGAGCAGTACTTC. This translates into CASSLGGREQYF.

This rearrangement joins TRBV20-1 to TRBJ2-1; perhaps D is TRBD1 or TRBD2 (6 bases each). The CDR3 runs to 10 residues. V was trimmed by 4 bases and J by 12 bases, leaving 10 bases between them. CDR1 is DFQATT and CDR2 is SNEGSKA in the germline V gene (reference sequence). The DNA of the CDR3 is TGCAGTGCTACCGAGGGGGGGCAGTTCTTC. Its translation: CSATEGGQFF.

This rearrangement joins TRBV11-2 to TRBJ2-7; D is perhaps TRBD2 (5 bases). Deletions cut 2 bases from V and 7 bases from J, with 9 bases between. The length of the CDR3 is 12 residues. Looked up from germline, CDR1 is SGHAT and CDR2 is FQNNGV. The CDR3 region is CASSLLAAEQYF. CDR3 bases: TGTGCCAGCAGCTTACTAGCTGCGGAGCAGTACTTC.

The V call is TRBV6-6, the J call TRBJ2-3, with 8 bases matching TRBD1. Looked up from germline, CDR1 is MNHNY and CDR2 is SVGAGI (reference sequence). The trim removed 7 bases at V and 1 base at J, leaving 7 bases unmatched. The CDR3 is made up of 15 amino acids. CDR3 nucleotides: TGTGCCAGCACCCTCAACAGGGGGGGCACAGATACGCAGTATTTT. It is translated as CASTLNRGGTDTQYF.

This clone showed up just a few times. Other DNA sequences of this sample code for an identical CDR3. The V and J genes are TRBV6-5 and TRBJ2-7; 10 bases line up with TRBD1. The CDR3 has 15 residues. Germline trimming cut 0 bases from V and 3 bases from J; bases unmatched to any gene: 2. The germline V gene has CDR1 MNHEY and CDR2 SVGAGI. The CDR3 DNA is TGTGCCAGCAGTTACTCGACAGGGGGCAACTACGAGCAGTACTTC. Its protein is CASSYSTGGNYEQYF.

This clone was picked up a small number of times. The V and J genes are TRBV6-4 and TRBJ2-3; D not certain. V lost 0 bases and J 2 bases, leaving 9 bases between the germline ends. The CDR3 runs 15 residues. Germline V gene data show CDR1 as MRHNA and CDR2 as SNTAGT. In nucleotides, the CDR3 is TGTGCCAGCAGTGACTCAGACGCCGCCACAGATACGCAGTATTTT. Amino acid sequence: CASSDSDAATDTQYF.

This chain joins TRBV7-3 and TRBJ2-1, with a possible D match to TRBD2 (7 bases). V was shortened by 1 base and J by 7 bases, with 26 bases between the two germline ends. Germline V lookup: CDR1 SGHTA, CDR2 FQGTGA. This CDR3 is built from 19 residues. CDR3 bases: TGTGCCAGCAGCTTAAGTCCCCTGGTTGATTGGGGGGGCCGGAATGAGCAGTTCTTC. It codes for CASSLSPLVDWGGRNEQFF.

The genes are TRBV6-6 and TRBJ1-5, with 7 bases that match TRBD1. CDR1 is MNHNY and CDR2 is SVGAGI in the germline V gene (reference sequence). Trimming cost V 6 bases and J 4 bases; bases outside gene matches: 12. This CDR3 has 16 amino acids. The CDR3 spells CASSQGGVQINQPQHF. The CDR3 nucleotides read TGTGCCAGCAGCCAGGGGGGGGTCCAGATTAATCAGCCCCAGCATTTT.

The J gene is TRBJ2-7, the V gene TRBV5-1; D gene unclear. Germline loops: CDR1 SGHRS, CDR2 YFSETQ. The CDR3 covers 11 residues. Deletions cut 0 bases from V and 5 bases from J, with 3 bases between. CDR3 protein: CASSLGNEQYF. The CDR3 bases are TGCGCCAGCAGCTTGGGAAACGAGCAGTACTTC.

This chain links TRBV5-1 with TRBJ2-1; the match to TRBD2 covers 9 bases. The ends lost 0 bases at V and 4 bases at J; junction bases unmatched: 11. The CDR3 contains 18 residues. In germline, CDR1 is SGHRS, CDR2 YFSETQ. For the CDR3, the DNA is TGCGCCAGCAGCTTGGTCCCCTGGCGGGAGGGCCCTTACAATGAGCAGTTCTTC. Its translation is CASSLVPWREGPYNEQFF.

V usage is TRBV4-2 and J usage is TRBJ2-7; D is possibly TRBD2 (5 bases). This CDR3 is built from 14 residues. Trimming took 0 bases from V and 1 from J, leaving 7 bases between them. Germline V gene lookup returns CDR1 LGHNA and CDR2 YNFKEQ. The CDR3 nucleotides read TGTGCCAGCAGCCAAGATAGGACTTCCTACGAGCAGTACTTC. Translation: CASSQDRTSYEQYF.

CDR3 bases: TGTGCCAGCAGCTGGGGCGGGACAGGGGCCATCAGTGAGCAGTTCTTC. Its protein is CASSWGGTGAISEQFF. The J gene is TRBJ2-1, the V gene TRBV5-5; 10 bases fit TRBD1. In germline, CDR1 is SGHKS, CDR2 YYEKEE (reference sequence). CDR3 size: 16 residues. With 3 bases clipped from V and 9 bases from J, the junction kept 12 bases outside the gene matches.